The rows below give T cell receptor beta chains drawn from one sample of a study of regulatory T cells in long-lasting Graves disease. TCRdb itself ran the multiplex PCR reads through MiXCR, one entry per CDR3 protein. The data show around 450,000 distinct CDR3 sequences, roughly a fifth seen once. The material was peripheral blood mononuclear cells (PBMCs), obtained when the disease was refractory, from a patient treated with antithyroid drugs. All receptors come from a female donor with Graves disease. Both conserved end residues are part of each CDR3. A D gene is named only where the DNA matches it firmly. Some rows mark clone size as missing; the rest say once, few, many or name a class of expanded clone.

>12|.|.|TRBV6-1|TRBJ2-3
TGTGCCAGCAGAGACATAGCAGATACGCAGTATTTT
CASRDIADTQYF
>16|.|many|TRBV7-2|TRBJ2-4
TGTGCCAGCAGCTTAACGGGGGTGGCGTTTTTAAACATTCAGTACTTC
CASSLTGVAFLNIQYF
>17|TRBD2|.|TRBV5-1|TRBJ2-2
TGCGCCAGCAGCTATCTAGCGGGATACGGCTCTGGCGGGGAGCTGTTTTTT
CASSYLAGYGSGGELFF
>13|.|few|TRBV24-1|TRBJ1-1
TGTGCCACCAGAGATACAGGGAACACTGAAGCTTTCTTT
CATRDTGNTEAFF
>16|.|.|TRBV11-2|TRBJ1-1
TGTGCCAGCACCCCAGGAGGTGGGACGGTGAACACTGAAGCTTTCTTT
CASTPGGGTVNTEAFF
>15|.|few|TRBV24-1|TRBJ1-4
TGTGCCACCAGTGATTCGGGACTGGGGAATGAAAAACTGTTTTTT
CATSDSGLGNEKLFF
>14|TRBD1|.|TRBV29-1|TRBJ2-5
TGCAGCGTTGGTTTCGCGGACAGGGGTTCAACCCAGTACTTC
CSVGFADRGSTQYF
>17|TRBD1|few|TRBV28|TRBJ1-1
TGTGCCAGCAGTTTAGCGACAGGGATTGGGGGGAACACTGAAGCTTTCTTT
CASSLATGIGGNTEAFF
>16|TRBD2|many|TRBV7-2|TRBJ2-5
TGTGCCAGCAGCCCACTCAGGGCTAGCGGTTTAGAGACCCAGTACTTC
CASSPLRASGLETQYF
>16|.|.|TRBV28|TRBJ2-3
TGTGCCAGCAGTTCCCTTGGGCGGGCTATCACAGATACGCAGTATTTT
CASSSLGRAITDTQYF
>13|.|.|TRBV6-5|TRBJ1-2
TGTGCCAGCAGTTACTCGGGCGATAAGGGCTACACCTTC
CASSYSGDKGYTF
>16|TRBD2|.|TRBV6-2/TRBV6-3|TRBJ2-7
TGTGCCAGCAGTTACGCCTCGAGGGGGACTAGCTACGAGCAGTACTTC
CASSYASRGTSYEQYF
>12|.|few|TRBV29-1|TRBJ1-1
TGCAGCGTGGTGCCGGAGAACACTGAAGCTTTCTTT
CSVVPENTEAFF
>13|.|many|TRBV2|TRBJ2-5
TGTGCCAGCAGCCGACACACGAAAGAGACCCAGTACTTC
CASSRHTKETQYF
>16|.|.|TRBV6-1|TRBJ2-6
TGTGCCAGCAGTCCCGGGGGCGTCTCTGGGGCCAACGTCCTGACTTTC
CASSPGGVSGANVLTF
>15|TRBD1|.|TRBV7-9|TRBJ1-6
TGTGCCAGCAGCCAAGCGGACAGGGACAATTCACCCCTCCACTTT
CASSQADRDNSPLHF
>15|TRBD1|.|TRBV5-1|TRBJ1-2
TGCGCCAGCAGATTCGGACAGGGTCTGTTCTATGGCTACACCTTC
CASRFGQGLFYGYTF
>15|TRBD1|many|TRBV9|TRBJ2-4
TGTGCCAGCAGCGTAGGGGGACAGGGGTTGAACATTCAGTACTTC
CASSVGGQGLNIQYF
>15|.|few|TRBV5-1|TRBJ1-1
TGCGCCAGCAGCCTCTCCCAAACGACAGGCACTGAAGCTTTCTTT
CASSLSQTTGTEAFF
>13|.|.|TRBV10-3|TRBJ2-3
TGTGCCATCAGGGCCGGGTCAGCAGATACGCAGTATTTT
CAIRAGSADTQYF
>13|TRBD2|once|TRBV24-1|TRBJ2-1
TGTGCCACCACTAGCGGGAGGGACAATGAGCAGTTCTTC
CATTSGRDNEQFF
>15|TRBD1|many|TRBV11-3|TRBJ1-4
TGTGCCAGCAGTTTCTCCGGGACAGCATCTGAAAAACTGTTTTTT
CASSFSGTASEKLFF
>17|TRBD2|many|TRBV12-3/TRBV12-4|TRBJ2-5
TGTGCCAGCTTAAGGCTAGCGGGAGTATCCTCACAAGAGACCCAGTACTTC
CASLRLAGVSSQETQYF
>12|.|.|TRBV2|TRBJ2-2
TGTGCCAGCAGGAGGAGCACCGGGGAGCTGTTTTTT
CASRRSTGELFF
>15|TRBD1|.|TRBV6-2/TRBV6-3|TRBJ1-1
TGTGCCAGCAGTTCAGGGGGGATGAGAAACACTGAAGCTTTCTTT
CASSSGGMRNTEAFF
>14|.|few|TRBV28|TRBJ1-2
TGTGCCAGCAGCCCCCGGTGGGAGGATCAGGGCTACACCTTC
CASSPRWEDQGYTF
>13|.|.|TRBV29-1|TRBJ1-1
TGCAGCGCGGACAGAGTCGTGAACACTGAAGCTTTCTTT
CSADRVVNTEAFF
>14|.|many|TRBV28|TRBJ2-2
TGTGCCAGCAGTCCCGGGGGGCGAACCGGGGAGCTGTTTTTT
CASSPGGRTGELFF
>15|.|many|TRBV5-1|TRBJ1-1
TGCGCCAGCAGCTTGGGGTCCAGGGCGGACACTGAAGCTTTCTTT
CASSLGSRADTEAFF
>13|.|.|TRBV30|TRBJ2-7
TGTGCCAGCCGGGCCCCTTGGGTCAACGAGCAGTACTTC
CASRAPWVNEQYF
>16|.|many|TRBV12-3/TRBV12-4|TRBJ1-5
TGTGCCAGCAGCTTCCCGGCGGTCGGGGCGGATCAGCCCCAGCATTTT
CASSFPAVGADQPQHF
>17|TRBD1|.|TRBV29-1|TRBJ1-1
TGCAGCGTTGACCGGACAGGGGGCTCGAGTGGGGACACTGAAGCTTTCTTT
CSVDRTGGSSGDTEAFF
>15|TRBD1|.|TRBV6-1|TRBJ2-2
TGTGCCAGCAGTCCGCACAACAGGGGGCTCCGGGAGCTGTTTTTT
CASSPHNRGLRELFF
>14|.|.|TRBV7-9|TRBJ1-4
TGTGCCAGCACCTCCTTGGATGGTAATGAAAAACTGTTTTTT
CASTSLDGNEKLFF
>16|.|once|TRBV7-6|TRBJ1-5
TGTGCCAGCAGCTTAGGCCAGGGGTATAGCAATCAGCCCCAGCATTTT
CASSLGQGYSNQPQHF
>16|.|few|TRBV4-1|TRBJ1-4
TGCGCCAGCAGCCAAGATGGGGCAGGGGTTAATGAAAAACTGTTTTTT
CASSQDGAGVNEKLFF
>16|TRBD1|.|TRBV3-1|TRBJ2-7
TGTGCCAGCAGCCCAGAGGGACAGGGCAAGTTATACGAGCAGTACTTC
CASSPEGQGKLYEQYF
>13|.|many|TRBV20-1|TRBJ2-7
TGCAGTGCTAGAGATGCGACTTCCTACGAGCAGTACTTC
CSARDATSYEQYF
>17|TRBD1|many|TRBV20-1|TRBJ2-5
TGCAGTGCTAGAGGTCTAGGGACAGGGCACATCCAAGAGACCCAGTACTTC
CSARGLGTGHIQETQYF
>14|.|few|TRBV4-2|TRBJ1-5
TGTGCCAGCAGCCAAGTAAACGTGTATCAGCCCCAGCATTTT
CASSQVNVYQPQHF